This TCR beta chain emerged from a study of blood T cell repertoires in COVID-19. Study-level background: The United States, Italy and Spain supplied acute and convalescent COVID-19 samples. T cells, B-cell-depleted T cells, or PBMCs provided the cDNA or gDNA that served as material.

This clone was observed a handful of times. This CDR3 contains 14 residues. Per the germline V gene, CDR1 is SEHNR and CDR2 is FQNEAQ (reference sequence). V gave up 3 bases and J gave up 1 base, with 6 bases separating them. In the study's own analysis: Amplification with reference gene primers provided the estimates of nucleated cell counts. The assay was immunoSEQ multiplex PCR, and TCRdb's table has in-frame clones only and misses some. D and trimming come from the DNA, and the V and J calls and clone size come from that table. The data show some 93,000 clones, 86% seen once. The source is a man aged 60 to 75 with acute or convalescent COVID-19. Sequenced sample: peripheral blood. V and J are TRBV7-9 and TRBJ2-2; a possible D gene is TRBD2 (5 bases). Here the CDR3 reads CASSFGRNTGELFF. CDR3 nucleotides: TGTGCCAGCAGCTTTGGGAGGAACACCGGGGAGCTGTTTTTT.